This record concerns one T cell receptor beta chain sequence. TCRdb's copy holds only in-frame clones and misses some; the assay was immunoSEQ multiplex PCR. The data contain about 130,000 clones, under 90% of them singletons. The sample comes from a study of cytomegalovirus exposure and HLA in healthy donors. V lost 2 bases and J 7 bases, leaving 11 bases between the germline ends. This CDR3 has 14 residues. Germline V gene sequence: CDR1 MNHEY, CDR2 SMNVEV (reference sequence). The TCR sequence derives from a woman aged 18-35 years in good health and CMV-seronegative. What was sequenced was PBMCs. The chain carries TRBV27 and TRBJ1-4; no clear D gene. The CDR3 protein is CASSLGGLGEKLFF. CDR3 in DNA: TGTGCCAGCAGTTTAGGAGGGCTCGGTGAAAAACTGTTTTTT.